This T cell receptor beta chain was recovered during a study of shared clonotypes between healthy human individuals. Across the whole study: Per-donor plates numbered three CD4 naive, three CD4 memory, two CD8 naive and one CD8 memory.

Genomic DNA belonging to each subset was distributed in equal measure over several immunoSEQ plates. Sequencing used immunoSEQ multiplex PCR; TCRdb keeps in-frame clones, though not all of them. The sample consists of millions of clones, roughly nine tenths of them appearing once. Germline V gene sequence: CDR1 GTSNPN, CDR2 SVGIG (reference sequence). The CDR3 contains 15 residues. The V segment lost 2 bases and the J segment 7 bases; nucleotides outside the gene matches: 13. The donors were all Caucasian adults (living in Nashville, Tennessee). The sequenced sample was naive CD4+ T cells sorted from blood. Subset specified: CD45RA+ positively selected. This chain uses TRBV30 with TRBJ1-2; 7 bases map to TRBD1. The clonotype originates from a man younger than 35 in good health. The DNA of the CDR3 is TGTGCCTGGAGTCCACAAAACCGAGACAGGGTTGGCTACACCTTC. Protein sequence: CAWSPQNRDRVGYTF.